The 21 T cell receptor beta chains below come from one sample, sequenced in a study of shared clonotypes between healthy human individuals. Only in-frame clones appear in the TCRdb table, and some are missing; sequencing was by immunoSEQ multiplex PCR. The table records under 2.5 million clones, 92% of them present only once. The sample consisted of naive CD4+ T cells from PBMCs. The subset was: CD45RA+ positively selected. Receptors originate from a man between 18 and 29 years old in good health. Some clones in this sample may be carry-over from other donors' samples.

The chain carries TRBV19 and TRBJ1-4, with unresolved D. CDR1 LNHDA and CDR2 SQIVND come from the germline V gene (reference sequence). This CDR3 spans 17 amino acids. V gave up 3 bases and J gave up 0 bases, with 14 bases separating them. In nucleotides, the CDR3 is TGTGCCAGTAGTATGCCCGGTGAATCGGCAACTAATGAAAAACTGTTTTTT. It yields the protein CASSMPGESATNEKLFF.

The chain combines TRBV27 with TRBJ1-1, with 10 nucleotides matching TRBD1. CDR1 is MNHEY, CDR2 SMNVEV, per germline (reference sequence). The V segment lost 6 bases and the J segment 1 base; nucleotides outside the gene matches: 5. This CDR3 is 15 amino acids long. CDR3 protein: CASSDRGHRNTEAFF. DNA of the CDR3: TGTGCCAGCAGCGACAGGGGGCACAGGAACACTGAAGCTTTCTTT.

V is TRBV7-7 and J is TRBJ1-1; tentative D call: TRBD1 (6 bases). CDR1 and CDR2 from the germline V gene are SSHAT and FNYEAQ (reference sequence). Trimming pared 5 bases from V and 0 bases from J, leaving 10 bases between. This CDR3 has 14 amino acids. CDR3 coding DNA: TGTGCCAGCAGCCCCGGACAGATGAACACTGAAGCTTTCTTT. It codes for CASSPGQMNTEAFF.

The V and J genes are TRBV12-5 and TRBJ1-2; 10 bases line up with TRBD1. The length of the CDR3 is 14 residues. V shed 2 bases and J 5 bases; nucleotides not matched to a gene: 2. CDR1 is LGHNT and CDR2 is FRNRAP in the germline V gene. The CDR3 spells CASGLSDRGYGYTF. CDR3 in DNA: TGTGCTAGTGGTTTGTCGGACAGGGGGTATGGCTACACCTTC.

The chain is built from TRBV29-1 and TRBJ1-2; maybe TRBD1 (6 bases). Germline V lookup: CDR1 SQVTM, CDR2 ANQGSEA. With 6 bases removed from V and 2 bases from J, the gap between germline ends came to 13 bases. CDR3 length equals 13 residues. CDR3 DNA sequence: TGCAGCGTCACCCGGGACACAAACTATGGCTACACCTTC. Protein: CSVTRDTNYGYTF. Filled out from reference TRBV29-1 and TRBJ1-2, the complete variable domain reads SAVISQKPSRDICQRGTSLTIQCQVDSQVTMMFWYRQQPGQSLTLIATANQGSEATYESGFVIDKFPISRPNLTFSTLTVSNMSPEDSSIYLCSVTRDTNYGYTFGSGTRLTVV.

This clone was seen once. The chain combines TRBV10-1 with TRBJ2-7; 9 nucleotides match TRBD1. This CDR3 comprises 17 residues. The germline V gene encodes CDR1 WNHNN and CDR2 SYGVQD (reference sequence). V was clipped by 4 bases and J by 3 bases; unmatched bases: 13. The DNA of the CDR3 is TGCGCCAGCAGTGTATTTCCGATGGGGGGACAGGGCTACGAGCAGTACTTC. Protein: CASSVFPMGGQGYEQYF.

This chain uses TRBV7-9 with TRBJ2-3, with TRBD1 as a possible D gene (5 bases). The CDR3 contains 17 residues. Trimming cost V 2 bases and J 2 bases, with 17 bases left between them. Looked up from germline, CDR1 is SEHNR and CDR2 is FQNEAQ (reference sequence). CDR3 region: CASSLLFQGQHTDTQYF. In nucleotides, the CDR3 is TGTGCCAGCAGCTTACTCTTTCAGGGCCAACACACAGATACGCAGTATTTT.

This clone was recorded a few times. The same CDR3 arises from other DNA sequences in this sample as well. The chain carries TRBV27 and TRBJ1-1; D possibly corresponds to TRBD1 (6 bases). The germline V gene has CDR1 MNHEY and CDR2 SMNVEV (reference sequence). V was shortened by 6 bases and J by 5 bases, with 13 bases between the two germline ends. The CDR3 consists of 13 residues. The CDR3 DNA is TGTGCCAGCAGCCTAACAGGGAGGACTGAAGCTTTCTTT. It translates to CASSLTGRTEAFF.

The gene calls are TRBV19 and TRBJ1-5; D unresolved. Deletions cut 0 bases from V and 0 bases from J, with 6 bases between. The CDR3 length is 15 residues. The germline CDR1 and CDR2 sequences are LNHDA and SQIVND (reference sequence). CDR3 DNA sequence: TGTGCCAGTAGTATAGATGGAGTTAGCAATCAGCCCCAGCATTTT. As protein: CASSIDGVSNQPQHF.

The rearrangement joins TRBV2 to TRBJ2-3; 7 bases fit TRBD2. The CDR3 contains 11 residues. Germline V CDR1 and CDR2: SNHLY, FYNNEI. V trimming: 8 bases; J trimming: 4 bases; junction bases outside the gene matches: 0. The chain's CDR3 is CASRGADTQYF. Written as DNA, the CDR3 is TGTGCCAGCCGGGGGGCAGATACGCAGTATTTT.

The J gene is TRBJ2-6, the V gene TRBV9; no reliable D call. CDR1 and CDR2 (germline): SGDLS, YYNGEE. The V end lost 0 bases, the J end lost 0 bases, and 10 bases lay between the germline ends. The CDR3 has 17 residues. The chain's CDR3 is CASSVDPHPSGANVLTF. The CDR3 nucleotides are TGTGCCAGCAGCGTAGACCCCCATCCCTCTGGGGCCAACGTCCTGACTTTC.

V is TRBV7-6 and J is TRBJ2-7; 11 positions agree with TRBD1. The CDR3 length is 14 residues. Unmatched junction bases numbered 4, after V lost 4 bases and J lost 5 bases. Looked up from germline, CDR1 is SGHVS and CDR2 is FNYEAQ. The CDR3 nucleotides are TGTGCCAGCAGCTCTAGGACAGGGGGCGACGAGCAGTACTTC. Protein product: CASSSRTGGDEQYF. The whole variable domain, remainder taken from reference TRBV7-6 and TRBJ2-7, is GAGVSQSPRYKVTKRGQDVALRCDPISGHVSLYWYRQALGQGPEFLTYFNYEAQQDKSGLPNDRFSAERPEGSISTLTIQRTEQRDSAMYRCASSSRTGGDEQYFGPGTRLTVT.

The J gene is TRBJ1-4, the V gene TRBV7-9; no firm D call. Trimming took off 1 base at V and 8 bases at J, with 5 bases between the two ends. The CDR3 is 12 residues long. Germline values: CDR1 SEHNR, CDR2 FQNEAQ (reference sequence). DNA for the CDR3: TGTGCCAGCAGCTTAGAGTCAGAAAAACTGTTTTTT. Its translation is CASSLESEKLFF.

The V gene is TRBV29-1, the J gene TRBJ2-7; D is possibly TRBD1 or TRBD2 (6 bases each). Germline assignment: CDR1 SQVTM and CDR2 ANQGSEA. This CDR3 region has 15 residues. Trimming took 3 bases from V and 4 from J, leaving 19 bases between them. CDR3 bases: TGCAGCGTTGAGGGCGTGGGGGGCGATCAATACGAGCAGTACTTC. The encoded protein is CSVEGVGGDQYEQYF.

J is TRBJ2-2 and V is TRBV5-1; D may be TRBD1 (6 bases). Germline V lookup: CDR1 SGHRS, CDR2 YFSETQ. There are 18 residues in the CDR3. Trimming cost V 1 base and J 0 bases, with 16 bases left between them. The CDR3 DNA reads TGCGCCAGCAGCTTGCAACAGGGTTCCCCGACGAACACCGGGGAGCTGTTTTTT. Translation gives CASSLQQGSPTNTGELFF.

This clone has only one observation. The same CDR3 can be traced to other DNA sequences in this sample. The chain carries TRBV5-1 and TRBJ2-1; 8 bases are a match to TRBD2. Germline loops: CDR1 SGHRS, CDR2 YFSETQ. With V trimmed by 3 bases and J by 3 bases, 2 bases remained unmatched. This CDR3 comprises 14 residues. The CDR3 reads CASSSGTSYNEQFF. The CDR3, as DNA: TGCGCCAGCAGCTCCGGGACTAGCTACAATGAGCAGTTCTTC.

CDR3 protein: CATRGSTDSGNTIYF. The CDR3 DNA reads TGTGCCACCAGAGGTTCGACGGACTCTGGAAACACCATATATTTT. V and J are TRBV28 and TRBJ1-3; D unclear. The V end was cut by 10 bases, the J end by 0 bases, with 16 bases between. Germline assignment: CDR1 MDHEN and CDR2 SYDVKM. This CDR3 has 15 amino acids.

The J gene is TRBJ2-5, the V gene TRBV5-4; 8 nucleotides line up with TRBD2. CDR3 length: 14 residues. After removal of 2 bases from V and 5 bases from J, the junction contained 5 bases not matched to a gene. Germline CDR1 reads SGHNT; CDR2 reads YYREEE (reference sequence). The DNA for the CDR3 is TGTGCCAGCAGCTTCGGGGGGGGGCACGAGACCCAGTACTTC. It yields the protein CASSFGGGHETQYF. Supplemented by reference TRBV5-4 and TRBJ2-5, the full variable domain reads ETGVTQSPTHLIKTRGQQVTLRCSSQSGHNTVSWYQQALGQGPQFIFQYYREEENGRGNFPPRFSGLQFPNYSSELNVNALELDDSALYLCASSFGGGHETQYFGPGTRLLVL.

The chain combines TRBV6-5 with TRBJ2-1; TRBD2 matches 9 bases. The V gene's germline CDR1 is MNHEY and CDR2 SVGAGI. Trimming removed 0 bases from V and 3 bases from J; junction bases left unmatched: 3. The CDR3 runs to 16 residues. CDR3 region: CASSYSGLASYNEQFF. The CDR3 DNA reads as TGTGCCAGCAGTTACTCAGGACTAGCGAGCTACAATGAGCAGTTCTTC.

The chain couples TRBV7-9 to TRBJ1-1; no definite D call. The germline CDR1 and CDR2 sequences are SEHNR and FQNEAQ (reference sequence). V shed 2 bases and J shed 1 base, with 5 bases lying between them. CDR3 size: 13 residues. The CDR3 here is CASSLFPNTEAFF. Here the CDR3 DNA reads TGTGCCAGCAGCTTATTCCCGAACACTGAAGCTTTCTTT.

A single count supports this clone. The chain employs TRBV19 and TRBJ1-2; maybe TRBD1 (6 bases). Germline V lookup: CDR1 LNHDA, CDR2 SQIVND (reference sequence). V was clipped by 3 bases and J by 7 bases, with 9 bases between them. CDR3 size: 12 residues. The CDR3 sequence: CASSIRGIGYTF. The CDR3 DNA sequence: TGTGCCAGTAGTATCAGGGGCATTGGCTACACCTTC.